This T cell receptor (beta chain) was found in a study of PD-1 blockade in mismatch repair-deficient tumors. Across the study: Patients had approximately 13 mismatch repair-deficient cancer types, all previously treated and progressing.

PCR or immunohistochemistry showed mismatch repair deficiency in every enrolled patient. Three pembrolizumab responders had their TCRs sequenced. On this clone itself: Its matching antigen is unknown.

Broader study findings: After pembrolizumab, tumor-resident clones rose rapidly, then generally contracted before radiologic responses.

Some clones are missing from TCRdb's copy, which holds only in-frame ones; the method was immunoSEQ multiplex PCR. The sample comprises around 110,000 clones, about 83% of which are singletons, and 4% to 6% rests with the top ten. Here the sequenced sample was peripheral blood, taken approximately 14 months after starting pembrolizumab. This TCR came from an adult with mismatch repair-deficient cancer.

CDR3 coding DNA: TGTGCCAGCAGCTTAGAGAGCAGGGGGCGAGAAAAACTGTTTTTT. As protein: CASSLESRGREKLFF. The rearrangement links TRBV11-2 to TRBJ1-4, with 8 bases aligning to TRBD1. V lost 0 bases and J lost 8; bases outside the gene matches: 5. The CDR3 covers 15 residues. Germline V gives CDR1 SGHAT, CDR2 FQNNGV.